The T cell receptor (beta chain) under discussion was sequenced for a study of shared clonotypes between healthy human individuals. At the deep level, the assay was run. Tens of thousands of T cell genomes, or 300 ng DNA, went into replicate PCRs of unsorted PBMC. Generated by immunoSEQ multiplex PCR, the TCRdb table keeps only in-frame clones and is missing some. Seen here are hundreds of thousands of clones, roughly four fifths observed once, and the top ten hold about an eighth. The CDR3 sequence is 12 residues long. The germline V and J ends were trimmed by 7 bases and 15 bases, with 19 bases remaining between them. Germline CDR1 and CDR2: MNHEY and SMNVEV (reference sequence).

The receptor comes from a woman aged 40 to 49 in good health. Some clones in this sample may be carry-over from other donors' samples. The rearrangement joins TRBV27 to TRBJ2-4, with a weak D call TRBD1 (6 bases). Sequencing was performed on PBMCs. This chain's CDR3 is CASTVEGVVWYF. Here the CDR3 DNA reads TGTGCCAGCACCGTTGAGGGGGTAGTGTGGTACTTC.